The entry below describes one T cell receptor beta chain. The target of this receptor is not known. No much larger clonotype is one base removed from it; base qualities were not supplied. Other DNA sequences in this specimen translate into the identical CDR3. Receptor amplification or capture employed the immunoSEQ multiplex PCR assay. For TCR sequencing, RNA was extracted from every sample and reverse transcribed into cDNA to serve as template. SuperScript III was used to make first-strand cDNA, primed with a 2:1 mix of oligo-dT and random hexamers. Amplification bias was assessed with a synthetic immune receptor repertoire, and residual bias was removed computationally. On the study's bioinformatics: Raw reads were preprocessed to remove errors, and CDR3 was defined by IMGT conventions from the conserved cysteine to phenylalanine. Clonality was computed by normalizing Shannon entropy by log2 of the number of productive unique TCRs and subtracting the result from 1. Whether each scalp clone was CD4 or CD8 was inferred by checking scalp TCRbeta sequences against the CD4 and CD8 repertoires from sorted blood. Here the immuneACCESS table is served through TCRdb, limited to in-frame sequences with V and J called. Missing clones are a known gap in these copies; in checked studies unresolved V genes cover under half, and the rest lacks a known reason. V and J calls and clone size are those listed in that table; D and trimming were worked out from the DNA. This sample has more than 130,000 clones in its table, and 82% of those were observed once. 20% to 25% of the sample is held by the ten biggest clonotypes.

The meaning of the sample's time point label: about 4 weeks on oral tofacitinib. What this sample's treatment or condition label stands for: oral pan-JAK inhibitor, 5-10 mg twice daily. Lesional scalp punch biopsies and peripheral blood were collected from alopecia areata patients. PBMCs were isolated by density centrifugation and stained for CD3, CD4 and CD8, after which CD4+ and CD8+ T cells were sorted on a FACSAria. The sample belongs to a study of CD8+ T cells in alopecia areata (dated by TCRdb to 2016 to 2019). As for the study more broadly: The treated patients took part in an open-label pilot trial in which moderate-to-severe alopecia areata was treated with oral tofacitinib at 5 to 10 mg twice daily. Patients received tofacitinib for 6 to 18 months and were then followed off drug for 6 months to check for delayed response and recurrence. Disease severity in treated patients was measured with the SALT score, which quantifies the percentage of affected scalp surface area. In both human patients and the C3H/HeJ mouse model, the study applied high-throughput TCRbeta sequencing to look at T cell clonal expansion in alopecia areata. In humans, TCRbeta sequencing was performed on scalp tissue and on sorted CD4+ and CD8+ peripheral blood T cells from healthy controls and from patients with patchy or totalis/universalis alopecia areata. Tofacitinib-treated patients had biopsies at baseline and at 4 and 24 weeks of treatment, with a later scalp biopsy in several patients. Scalp clonality was compared across normal scalp (n=4), patchy alopecia areata scalp (n=8), and alopecia totalis/universalis scalp (n=8). RNA was obtained with the PAXgene miRNA kit for fixed scalp, the miRNeasy kit for PBMCs, and the RNeasy kit for mouse skin. TCRbeta CDR3 regions were amplified by immunoSEQ multiplex PCR with 35 Vbeta forward and 13 Jbeta reverse primers. Study-wide conclusions, independent of this receptor: Lesional scalp, especially in alopecia totalis/universalis, showed higher clonality and more expanded CD8+ clones than normal scalp, suggesting antigenic drive. Scalp clonality and the number of expanded CD8+ clones among the top 100 scalp clones were significantly decreased by tofacitinib. Unlike mouse skin, which is dominated by gammadelta T cells, normal human skin has resident alphabeta T cells that are also sequenced, and this complicates analysis of the scalp TCR repertoire. During tofacitinib treatment, many expanded lesional clones remained in scalp and blood, and this persistence may partly explain relapse after treatment is stopped. Compared with mice, TCR sequences shared between patients were less clear, possibly partly because of HLA diversity across the patient population. Because the treated cohort was small and included a single nonresponder, larger studies are needed to assess links between baseline CD8+ expansion and response.

The CDR3 sequence holds 13 residues, the cysteine and phenylalanine included. CDR3 DNA is the only sequence kept; it has 39 bases, read in frame from the first base. V is cut by 1 base and J by 1 base, and the space between the germline ends is 4 bases. The germline V gene supplies CDR1 LGHNA and CDR2 YSLEER. The receptor's source is a human donor with alopecia areata. Material: CD8+ T cells sorted from blood, obtained at week 4, from a patient treated with tofacitinib. The chain is assembled from TRBV4-3 and TRBJ1-1; the D gene is not confidently resolved. The CDR3 corresponds to CASSQAGNTEAFF. The DNA sequence reads TGCGCCAGCAGCCAAGCGGGGAACACTGAAGCTTTCTTT.